This T cell receptor (beta chain) is drawn from a study of blood T cell repertoires in COVID-19. Study at large: Whether acute or convalescent, the COVID-19 samples came from the United States, Italy and Spain. Sample material is recorded as cDNA or gDNA derived from T cells, B-cell-depleted T cells, or PBMCs.

In the original workflow: Estimated nucleated cell counts came from reference gene primer amplification. Clones were read by immunoSEQ multiplex PCR, and TCRdb kept only the in-frame ones, dropping some. That table supplies the V and J calls and clone size; D and trimming were determined from the DNA. The profile shows 150,000 to 200,000 clones, over 90% of them singletons. The CDR3 contains 16 residues. Trimming shortened V by 5 bases and J by 1 base, and 17 bases separated the two germline ends. Germline V gene lookup returns CDR1 SNHLY and CDR2 FYNNEI. J is TRBJ2-5 and V is TRBV2, with D possibly matching TRBD2 (7 bases). This receptor was taken from a man aged 50-59 years with acute or convalescent COVID-19. Sequenced: peripheral blood. This CDR3 reads CASSPGRGATQETQYF. CDR3 sequence (DNA): TGTGCCAGCAGTCCGGGGAGGGGGGCTACCCAAGAGACCCAGTACTTC.